This T cell receptor beta chain was identified during a study of blood T cell repertoires in COVID-19. Study summary: Spain, Italy and the United States supplied samples that represented acute and convalescent COVID-19. Nucleic acid was either cDNA or gDNA, and it came from T cells, B-cell-depleted T cells, or PBMCs.

Libraries were prepared by immunoSEQ multiplex PCR; TCRdb keeps only in-frame clonotypes and omits some of them. The data hold approximately 280,000 clones, with approximately 89% observed a single time. Participants had their cohort set by participant-reported clinical history. Before being deemed recovered, Cohort 3 donors had two negative PCRs, clearance, or symptom resolution. This TCR was sampled from an older woman who had recovered from COVID-19. Material: PBMCs or T cells enriched from blood (not recorded which).

The CDR3 region is CASMGLNPRNEQFF. The CDR3 nucleotides are TGTGCCAGCATGGGGCTAAACCCCCGAAATGAGCAGTTCTTC. The chain uses TRBV11-3 and TRBJ2-1, with a tentative D call TRBD1 (5 bases). The V gene lost 7 bases and the J gene lost 7 bases, with 17 bases spanning the gap. CDR1 and CDR2 (germline): SGHNT, YENEEA. The CDR3 loop spans 14 amino acids.